This T cell receptor beta chain was observed in a study of cytomegalovirus exposure and HLA in healthy donors (dated by TCRdb to about 2017). Regarding the study in general: An earlier analysis of several hundred of the donors reported 276 Gb of sequence data and about 120 million unique TCR beta sequences obtained from approximately 180 million T cells. A later genetic analysis used genome-wide SNP genotypes for about 65% of the 666 donors, treating that subset as a discovery cohort. In an earlier analysis of 500 to 650 of the donors, high-throughput TCR beta sequencing was used to judge whether each TCR beta V gene segment behaved as functional or pseudogenic. Alongside the repertoire data, information on donor age, sex, ethnicity and CMV serostatus was compiled. Along with the 666-subject first cohort, a separate validation cohort of over a hundred different subjects was used. About five DR-DQ haplotypes were treated as single units for association and clustering because of strong linkage in the cohort. The number of typed donors differed by locus: roughly 629-630 for A, B, C, DRB1 and DQB1; 522 for DQA1; approximately 600 for DPA1; and around 450 for DPB1. HLA typing covered class I and class II loci at four-digit resolution. The study profiled the T cell repertoires of fewer than 850 subjects by immunosequencing and related them to cytomegalovirus serostatus. A later analysis re-examined previously published TCR beta repertoires from about 670 donors and added high-resolution HLA genotyping to investigate patterns of TCR occurrence. The genetic ancestry cluster associated with self-reported Caucasian donors included 70% to 85% of the approximately 400 genotyped donors. Across approximately 420 genotyped donors of the cohort, an average of approximately 200,000 unique TCR beta nucleotide sequences per donor were sequenced, and approximately 17% of those sequences were non-productive. An early release covering roughly 600 HLA-typed donors comprised about 320 gigabases of sequencing data and some 79 million unique TCR sequences. Every discovery cohort repertoire had been produced on one sequencing platform. In the later analysis, no new phenotypic data were used to find candidate immune exposures; instead, reliance was placed on TCR beta sequences and their occurrence across donors. The study aimed to test whether signatures of past pathogen exposure could be identified by cataloging public T cell receptors. To predict cytomegalovirus infection status, the study brought together high-throughput TCR immunosequencing, statistical association of individual TCRs with disease status, and machine learning. What the study reported, not specific to this receptor: It was suggested by the authors that the approach could potentially be generalized to other disease states and immunological phenotypes. A later analysis associated 15,000 or so TCR beta sequences with specific HLA alleles at a false discovery rate of 0.05. V-gene and J-gene trimming of TCR beta chains was associated with a missense DCLRE1C variant in a later genetic analysis, and the association was replicated in an independent cohort. A group of highly shared sequence variants was considered likely to be a technical artifact of the sequencing pipeline. Because HLA typing was missing for some donors at each locus, association tests included only the typed subset. Some IMGT-functional V segments, including TRBV6-2 and TRBV6-3, could not be distinguished by the 87-base-pair reads and were therefore excluded. Immune exposure information for the cohort was limited to CMV serostatus. Presence/absence analyses assumed roughly uniform sequencing depth across donors, an assumption that may not hold. When HLA alleles, especially DR and DQ, strongly co-occurred, TCR associations were difficult to assign to individual alleles. Compared with the roughly 700-donor mean, donors in an Asian-associated ancestry cluster had fewer N-insertions in productive TCRs, according to a later genetic analysis. A later analysis found that most CMV-associated TCR beta chains appeared HLA-restricted, with HLA associations seemingly driven largely by CMV exposure. Most TCR sequences were observed very rarely across donors, whereas some public TCRs were present in many individuals. Compared with equally common non-associated chains, HLA-associated TCR beta chains in a later analysis were more clonally expanded and had lower generation probabilities. A further reported finding was that TCR beta sequences accurately predicted the HLA-A and HLA-B alleles for most subjects in the first cohort. The study listed 150 to 200 TCR beta chains as associated with cytomegalovirus. In a later analysis, the rate of TCR association differed among HLA loci, with DRB1 alleles having the most associated TCRs and HLA-C alleles having the fewest. A few of the identified cytomegalovirus-associated TCR beta chains were confirmed in vitro to be specific for cytomegalovirus antigens. In an earlier analysis of some 500 of the donors, most TCR beta V segments appeared in productive rearrangements about 87% or about 30% of the time, broadly matching IMGT annotations. In this cohort, only TCR beta chains were sequenced, and detectable features were limited by the absence of alpha or paired-chain data. About 15 rarely observed V segments, including chromosome 9 orphons, were excluded from the earlier analysis of some 590 of the donors because counts were too low. The classifier was reported to diagnose cytomegalovirus status with high specificity and sensitivity in both the original and validation cohorts. According to a later analysis, parvovirus B19, influenza, CMV and Epstein-Barr virus appeared linked to several top co-occurrence clusters. Correlated functional status among segregating V segments might reflect linkage disequilibrium, but an unknown experimental factor could not be ruled out.

This clone was seen a single time. What antigen it recognizes has not been identified. Qualities for individual bases were not recorded, and no much larger clone is one base off. Relative to germline, V is missing 4 bases and J is missing 4 bases, with 7 bases of the junction outside any gene match. CDR1 and CDR2, per the germline V gene (reference sequence), are MNHEY and SMNVEV. From the cysteine up to the phenylalanine, the CDR3 has a length of 16 residues. Just CDR3 DNA is preserved here, 48 bases in frame from base 1. The cohort consisted of some 670 healthy bone marrow donors. All cohort members were sampled while nominally healthy, although unrecorded immune exposures were likely present. The donor tested CMV seronegative and was one of the 352 seronegative cohort members. Every donor gave a peripheral blood sample, and the peripheral blood mononuclear cells from that sample were used for TCR beta sequencing. The Qiagen DNeasy Blood Extraction Kit was used to extract genomic DNA from the blood cell samples.

Library prep was done by the immunoSEQ multiplex PCR assay. A mixture of 60 forward primers for TCR Vbeta segments and 13 reverse primers for TCR Jbeta segments was used in the multiplex PCR. A multiplex PCR assay on genomic DNA amplified the CDR3 region of rearranged TCR beta genes. On the Illumina HiSeq System, the amplified TCR beta libraries were sequenced as 87-base-pair reads. The paper's data handling went like this. In a later analysis, some 80 million unique TCR beta chains were counted across the 690 or so repertoires, and approximately 11 million of these chains were shared by at least two donors. Raw reads were error-corrected and collapsed into unique sequences with a nearest-neighbor algorithm that merged closely related sequences to remove PCR and sequencing errors. V, D and J gene segments were assigned by aligning CDR3 sequences to IMGT reference sequences. For a sequence to be retained, a match of at least six nucleotides was required to both a V gene segment and a J gene segment. A rearrangement was called productive if the CDR3 had no stop codons and remained in frame with V and J, and every other rearrangement was called non-productive. Following IMGT convention, CDR3 was defined as the stretch from the second conserved V-encoded cysteine up to the conserved J-encoded phenylalanine. The earlier analysis of about 590 of the donors excluded sequences that lacked an unambiguous match to a single V gene segment. In an earlier analysis of 587 of the donors, V segments were called functional above 56.7% productive rearrangements and were called segregating when the between-donor standard deviation exceeded 5%. A statistical classification framework was developed to diagnose cytomegalovirus status using the catalog of TCR beta chain sequences. A later analysis assigned V and J genes by comparing TCR nucleotide sequences with IMGT/GENE-DB human TR gene sequences. In a later analysis, CDR3 sequences and most-parsimonious VDJ recombination scenarios were assigned using the TCRdist pipeline. A later analysis defined each TCR beta chain by its CDR3 amino acid sequence plus V-gene family, and excluded reads lacking a unique V-gene family. To address suspected cross-contamination and a sequencing artifact, a later analysis removed a few hundred highly shared, low-generation-probability nucleotide sequences. For each public chain, a later analysis derived a clonal expansion index from normalized ranks of inferred template counts within each repertoire. In a later analysis, generation probabilities were computed using a VDJ recombination model fitted to out-of-frame rearrangements, and the results were checked against IGoR. In a later analysis, hypergeometric tests were used to score TCR-TCR, TCR-HLA and TCR-CMV co-occurrence, with a repertoire-size bias correction applied to TCR pairs. To estimate false discovery rates, a later analysis permuted the HLA or CMV assignments 20 times. In a later analysis, co-occurring TCRs were grouped using DBSCAN, with TCRdist sequence similarity added in when clustering inside HLA-allele-positive subsets. Repertoires with fewer than 30,000 or more than 120,000 public chains were left out of co-occurrence clustering, as were five repertoires with anomalous nucleotide sharing. TCRdb retrieved this table from immuneACCESS and kept in-frame rearrangements only. Not all clones are present; in checked studies, unresolved V genes account for under half, and no reason is known for the remainder. The V and J calls and the clone size are those of that table, but D and trimming were determined from the DNA. In this sample the table shows 150,000 or so clones, less than 90% of which occur a single time. The ten largest clones take up 1.5% to 2% of the sample.

The sequence was obtained from a woman under 30 in good health and CMV-seronegative. Recombination connected TRBV27 to TRBJ2-7, with TRBD2 identical over 13 junction bases. The material sequenced was PBMCs. The CDR3 amino acid sequence is: CASSWYGTSGTYEQYF. The sequence in DNA is TGTGCCAGCAGTTGGTACGGGACTAGCGGGACTTACGAGCAGTACTTC.